Listed below are T cell receptor beta chains from one sample, sequenced in a study of Ad26.COV2.S vaccination and SARS-CoV-2 variants. Repertoires were generated with immunoSEQ multiplex PCR, while TCRdb's copy carries only in-frame clones and drops some. The data show hundreds of thousands of clones, about 85% seen once. Source: peripheral blood, taken in a trial of Ad26.COV2.S vaccine versus placebo. The receptor set was obtained from a person aged 18-65 years who received the Ad26.COV2.S COVID-19 vaccine or a placebo. Both conserved end residues are part of each CDR3. Fields, in order: J gene, clone size, D gene, V gene, CDR3 DNA, CDR3 protein. The D gene is left open where the match is weak. The size entry is marked missing in some rows and otherwise reads once, few, many or a size class.

>TRBJ1-2|once|TRBD1|TRBV27
TGTGCCAGCAGCGGGACAGGGGGCGGCTATGGCTACACCTTC
CASSGTGGGYGYTF
>TRBJ2-1|.|.|TRBV9
TGTGCCAGCAGCGTAACGGGACAACCCTCCTACAATGAGCAGTTCTTC
CASSVTGQPSYNEQFF
>TRBJ2-1|.|TRBD2|TRBV27
TGTGCCAGCAGTTTGGTACCGGCGGGGACTAGCGGACAGGATGAGCAGTTCTTC
CASSLVPAGTSGQDEQFF
>TRBJ2-7|.|.|TRBV29-1
TGCAGCGTTGAAGATGGGGGGAACTACGAGCAGTACTTC
CSVEDGGNYEQYF
>TRBJ2-6|.|.|TRBV13
TGTGCCAGCAGCCTCACCGGGACGGACTCCTCTGGGGCCAACGTCCTGACTTTC
CASSLTGTDSSGANVLTF
>TRBJ1-6|.|.|TRBV11-2
TGTGCCAGCAGCCACGGGACGTACAGCTCCTATAATTCACCCCTCCACTTT
CASSHGTYSSYNSPLHF
>TRBJ2-7|.|TRBD2|TRBV14
TGTGCCAGCAGCCAAGCGGGACTAGCTCTCCAGCAGTACTTC
CASSQAGLALQQYF
>TRBJ1-1|.|.|TRBV7-2
TGTGCCAGCAGCTCGCGGGGGAGGGGAGGCACTGAAGCTTTCTTT
CASSSRGRGGTEAFF
>TRBJ2-5|.|TRBD2|TRBV7-2
TGTGCCAGCAGCTTTAGCGGGGCCGAGACCCAGTACTTC
CASSFSGAETQYF
>TRBJ2-5|once|TRBD2|TRBV7-8
TGTGCCAGCAGCAAAGGACTAGCGGTCCAAGAGACCCAGTACTTC
CASSKGLAVQETQYF
>TRBJ2-1|.|TRBD1|TRBV19
TGTGCCAGTAGTCTTACAGGGGAGCGTGAGCAGTTCTTC
CASSLTGEREQFF
>TRBJ1-4|.|.|TRBV11-2
TGTGCCAGCAGCAGCTCAATCCGGGAGATTAATGAAAAACTGTTTTTT
CASSSSIREINEKLFF
>TRBJ2-7|.|.|TRBV10-1
TGCGCCAGCAGTGAGTCTCGGAGACCCTACGAGCAGTACTTC
CASSESRRPYEQYF
>TRBJ1-4|.|.|TRBV19
TGTGCCAGTAGTACACTAAGCGGGTTTGAAAAACTGTTTTTT
CASSTLSGFEKLFF
>TRBJ1-6|.|.|TRBV19
TGTGCCAGTAGTAATCGGGAGAGCTCCTATAATTCACCCCTCCACTTT
CASSNRESSYNSPLHF
>TRBJ2-2|.|TRBD2|TRBV27
TGTGCCAGCAGTCCGACTAGCAGATACACCGGGGAGCTGTTTTTT
CASSPTSRYTGELFF